Shown below are 17 T cell receptor beta chains from a single sample sequenced in a study of cytomegalovirus exposure and HLA in healthy donors (dated by TCRdb to the late 2010s). Preparation of the library involved the immunoSEQ multiplex PCR assay. A mixture of 60 forward primers for TCR Vbeta segments and 13 reverse primers for TCR Jbeta segments was used in the multiplex PCR. TCRdb's version of the immuneACCESS table is confined to in-frame rearrangements and falls short of the full clone set. An unresolved V gene accounts for under half of the shortfall where checked; the remainder is of unknown origin. This sample gives about 160,000 clones in total; about 81% of them show up just once. Of the sample, roughly 2% is held by the ten largest clones. The sample taken for sequencing was PBMCs. These receptors originate from a woman between 18 and 29 years old in good health and CMV-seronegative.

The chain employs TRBV29-1 and TRBJ2-1, with a weak D call TRBD2 (6 bases). From germline, CDR1 is SQVTM and CDR2 ANQGSEA. The CDR3 runs to 11 residues. Trimming took off 3 bases at V and 10 bases at J, with 10 bases between the two ends. CDR3 nucleotides: TGCAGCGTTGAGCGGGGCATAGAGCAGTTCTTC. This codes for CSVERGIEQFF.

The chain's CDR3 is CASSPRWGPDYEQYF. As DNA, the CDR3 is TGTGCCAGCAGTCCCCGATGGGGCCCAGACTACGAGCAGTACTTC. This sequence joins TRBV27 and TRBJ2-7, with D perhaps TRBD1 (5 bases). Between the trimmed V and J ends, which lost 5 bases and 3 bases, there was a span of 17 bases. The CDR3 extends over 15 amino acids. Germline CDR1 and CDR2: MNHEY and SMNVEV (reference sequence).

The chain joins TRBV5-1 to TRBJ2-2; possible D gene TRBD1, 6 bases. This CDR3 region has 16 residues. The V end was cut by 7 bases, the J end by 2 bases, with 18 bases between. Germline V gives CDR1 SGHRS, CDR2 YFSETQ. The CDR3 here is CASQNSRDTNTGELFF. Here the CDR3 DNA reads TGCGCCAGCCAAAATTCCCGGGACACCAACACCGGGGAGCTGTTTTTT.

V usage is TRBV30 and J usage is TRBJ2-1; 9 bases map to TRBD1. The CDR3 has 15 residues. J gave up 8 bases and V 0 bases, and 8 bases lay outside the gene matches. Germline loops: CDR1 GTSNPN, CDR2 SVGIG (reference sequence). The CDR3 protein is CAWSVTGTGRYEQFF. The CDR3 region has the DNA TGTGCCTGGAGTGTAACCGGGACAGGGCGATATGAGCAGTTCTTC.

This rearrangement joins TRBV5-4 to TRBJ2-7, with TRBD2 as a possible D gene (7 bases). Trimming removed 4 bases from V and 5 bases from J, with 19 bases in between. The CDR3 length is 15 residues. CDR1 is SGHNT and CDR2 is YYREEE in the germline V gene (reference sequence). In DNA form, the CDR3 reads TGTGCCAGCAGCCCGGTGAGGAGGGGGGGTGACGAGCAGTACTTC. Translated, it gives CASSPVRRGGDEQYF.

In this sample, this clone turned up once. The chain joins TRBV6-6 to TRBJ1-5; D unresolved. The V end lost 0 bases, the J end lost 10 bases, and 4 bases lay between the germline ends. The CDR3 is 11 amino acids. CDR1 is MNHNY and CDR2 is SVGAGI in the germline V gene (reference sequence). The CDR3 loop is CASSYSGPQHF. The CDR3, as DNA: TGTGCCAGCAGTTACTCGGGCCCCCAGCATTTT.

The sample holds one count of this clone. The rearrangement uses TRBV5-1 and TRBJ2-6; the D gene is possibly TRBD2 (5 bases). Germline V gene data show CDR1 as SGHRS and CDR2 as YFSETQ. With 1 base removed from V and 0 bases from J, the gap between germline ends came to 14 bases. CDR3 length: 18 residues. The CDR3 loop is CASSLTGITFSGANVLTF. For the CDR3, the DNA is TGCGCCAGCAGCTTGACCGGGATCACCTTCTCTGGGGCCAACGTCCTGACTTTC. The variable domain in full, completed from reference TRBV5-1 and TRBJ2-6, reads KAGVTQTPRYLIKTRGQQVTLSCSPISGHRSVSWYQQTPGQGLQFLFEYFSETQRNKGNFPGRFSGRQFSNSRSEMNVSTLELGDSALYLCASSLTGITFSGANVLTFGAGSRLTVL.

The rearrangement uses TRBV18 and TRBJ2-7; 7 nucleotides line up with TRBD1. CDR1 is KGHSH and CDR2 is LQKENI in the germline V gene. This CDR3 contains 14 residues. V lost 6 bases and J lost 3; bases outside the gene matches: 8. The CDR3 sequence is CASSPGQVDYEQYF. CDR3 nucleotide sequence: TGTGCCAGCTCGCCCGGACAGGTAGACTACGAGCAGTACTTC. The full variable domain, its missing parts supplied by reference TRBV18 and TRBJ2-7, is NAGVMQNPRHLVRRRGQEARLRCSPMKGHSHVYWYRQLPEEGLKFMVYLQKENIIDESGMPKERFSAEFPKEGPSILRIQQVVRGDSAAYFCASSPGQVDYEQYFGPGTRLTVT.

CDR3 sequence (DNA): TGTGCCAGCAGCTTCCAGGGGGCCTACACCGGGGAGCTGTTTTTT. Translated, it gives CASSFQGAYTGELFF. The rearrangement links TRBV7-2 to TRBJ2-2, with 8 nucleotides matching TRBD1. The V and J ends lost 3 bases and 3 bases, in that order; junction bases with no gene match: 3. The germline gives CDR1 SGHTA, CDR2 FQGNSA. This CDR3 is built from 15 residues.

J is TRBJ2-2 and V is TRBV30; TRBD2 matches at 15 bases. Germline CDR1 and CDR2: GTSNPN and SVGIG (reference sequence). Trimming removed 4 bases from V and 5 bases from J; junction bases left unmatched: 2. The CDR3 is 15 amino acids. CDR3: CAWTGLAGGTGELFF. Written as DNA, the CDR3 is TGTGCCTGGACGGGACTAGCGGGAGGAACCGGGGAGCTGTTTTTT.

There are a few counts of this clone. The chain has TRBV4-2 and TRBJ2-1; maybe TRBD2 (5 bases). This CDR3 has 18 amino acids. Looked up from germline, CDR1 is LGHNA and CDR2 is YNFKEQ. V was shortened by 2 bases and J by 0 bases, with 17 bases between the two germline ends. CDR3 sequence: CASSQPMDWTSSYNEQFF. CDR3 bases: TGTGCCAGCAGCCAACCCATGGACTGGACCAGCTCCTACAATGAGCAGTTCTTC.

This chain joins TRBV4-1 and TRBJ1-6, with D perhaps TRBD1 (5 bases). Trimming shortened V by 1 base and J by 10 bases, and 17 bases separated the two germline ends. This CDR3 region has 16 residues. Per germline, CDR1 MGHRA and CDR2 YSYEKL. The DNA for the CDR3 is TGCGCCAGCAGCCAAGTCCGGGGACTTCGAGGATCACCCCTCCACTTT. Its protein is CASSQVRGLRGSPLHF.

The J gene is TRBJ1-5, the V gene TRBV6-1, with 7 bases fitting TRBD1. J was trimmed by 5 bases and V by 4 bases; bases with no gene match: 14. CDR1 and CDR2 (germline): MNHNS, SASEGT. CDR3 length: 17 amino acids. In DNA form, the CDR3 reads TGTGCCAGCAGTGCCCATTCGTTGACAGGGACCTATCAGCCCCAGCATTTT. Translation gives CASSAHSLTGTYQPQHF.

The table lists this clone with a count of one. V and J are TRBV29-1 and TRBJ1-1; 7 bases fit TRBD1. V trimming: 2 bases; J trimming: 4 bases; junction bases outside the gene matches: 13. Germline V lookup: CDR1 SQVTM, CDR2 ANQGSEA. The CDR3 loop spans 16 amino acids. The CDR3 protein is CSVELGQWATGTEAFF. The CDR3 region has the DNA TGCAGCGTTGAATTGGGACAGTGGGCGACGGGCACTGAAGCTTTCTTT.

V and J are TRBV4-1 and TRBJ2-5; 9 nucleotides agree with TRBD1. CDR3 size: 18 residues. Germline values: CDR1 MGHRA, CDR2 YSYEKL. Trimming removed 0 bases from V and 7 bases from J; junction bases left unmatched: 15. CDR3 residues: CASSQDLLTGGFSWTQYF. Written as DNA, the CDR3 is TGCGCCAGCAGCCAAGATCTTCTGACAGGGGGGTTTAGTTGGACCCAGTACTTC.

The CDR3, as DNA: TGTGCCAGCAGTTTAGGGACAGGGATCACAGATACGCAGTATTTT. Translated, it gives CASSLGTGITDTQYF. The chain combines TRBV28 with TRBJ2-3, with TRBD1 identical over 9 bases. J lost 2 bases, V lost 2 bases, and 2 bases had no gene match. The length of the CDR3 is 15 residues. Germline V gene data show CDR1 as MDHEN and CDR2 as SYDVKM.

This clone appeared a single time. The rearrangement joins TRBV6-5 to TRBJ1-2, with 8 bases aligning to TRBD1. There are 14 residues in the CDR3. Germline V CDR1 and CDR2: MNHEY, SVGAGI. CDR3 region: CAVGRNRGQAGYTF. The CDR3 DNA follows: TGTGCTGTGGGCCGAAACAGGGGACAGGCTGGCTACACCTTC.